What follows are 8 T cell receptor beta chains derived from one specimen sequenced in a study of blood T cell repertoires in COVID-19. Measured with immunoSEQ multiplex PCR; TCRdb has only the in-frame clones, and not every one. The data hold about 160,000 clones, with more than 65% observed a single time. Sample: peripheral blood. The receptors here all came from a woman older than 75 with active or convalescent COVID-19.

The V call is TRBV5-1, the J call TRBJ2-1; 11 bases match TRBD2. The CDR3 has 15 amino acids. Germline V CDR1 and CDR2: SGHRS, YFSETQ. V shed 5 bases, J shed 9 bases, and the junction held 10 bases outside the gene matches. The CDR3 DNA follows: TGCGCCAGCAGGTTCGGGACTAGCGGTACAAGTGAGCAGTTCTTC. Residues: CASRFGTSGTSEQFF.

The chain combines TRBV27 with TRBJ2-7; 9 bases align to TRBD1. CDR1 is MNHEY and CDR2 is SMNVEV in the germline V gene (reference sequence). V gave up 6 bases and J gave up 3 bases; unmatched junction bases: 9. This CDR3 is built from 15 residues. The CDR3 coding sequence is TGTGCCAGCAGCCGAGACAGGGGGTATAACTACGAGCAGTACTTC. Translating it yields CASSRDRGYNYEQYF.

Only a few counts were recorded for this clone. This chain uses TRBV9 with TRBJ2-2, with D unclear. The ends were cut back, 0 bases at V and 5 bases at J, with 11 bases in the middle. The CDR3 length is 15 residues. The germline V gene encodes CDR1 SGDLS and CDR2 YYNGEE. The CDR3 region has the DNA TGTGCCAGCAGCGTAGTGGGCTCTGTAACCGGGGAGCTGTTTTTT. Its translation is CASSVVGSVTGELFF.

The CDR3 region has the DNA TGTGCCAGCCGGGGACAGGGGGCTTTAAAGACCCAGTACTTC. As protein: CASRGQGALKTQYF. The chain combines TRBV28 with TRBJ2-5; 12 bases map to TRBD1. Looked up from germline, CDR1 is MDHEN and CDR2 is SYDVKM. The trim removed 8 bases at V and 6 bases at J, leaving 7 bases unmatched. The CDR3 has 14 amino acids.

This clone was observed a few times. DNA of the CDR3: TGCGCCAGCAGTCGGACTAGCGGGACCGACTACAATGAGCAGTTCTTC. Translated, it gives CASSRTSGTDYNEQFF. The chain links TRBV4-1 to TRBJ2-1, with 12 bases that match TRBD2. After removal of 6 bases from V and 3 bases from J, the junction contained 6 bases not matched to a gene. The germline V gene encodes CDR1 MGHRA and CDR2 YSYEKL. CDR3 length: 16 residues.

The V call is TRBV28, the J call TRBJ1-5; weak D call: TRBD1 (5 bases). The CDR3 loop spans 15 amino acids. The ends were cut back, 1 base at V and 7 bases at J, with 14 bases in the middle. Looked up from germline, CDR1 is MDHEN and CDR2 is SYDVKM. The CDR3 loop reads CASSLFGGTRQPQHF. CDR3 bases: TGTGCCAGCAGTTTATTTGGGGGGACGAGACAGCCCCAGCATTTT.

The gene calls are TRBV12-2 and TRBJ2-1; the listed D gene, TRBD1, was not tested against the DNA. TRBV12-2 is assigned pseudogene status. The CDR3 covers 16 residues. CDR3 bases: TGTGCAAGTCGCCGAACCGGGACAGGGCGAAACAATGAGCAGTTCTTC. Encoded protein: CASRRTGTGRNNEQFF.

This chain connects TRBV11-2 to TRBJ2-3; 8 nucleotides line up with TRBD1. This CDR3 comprises 14 residues. From germline, CDR1 is SGHAT and CDR2 FQNNGV. The V gene end was trimmed by 6 bases and the J gene end by 7 bases; junction bases not matched to a gene: 9. CDR3 protein: CASRLDRVDNTQYF. Here the CDR3 DNA reads TGTGCCAGCAGATTGGACAGGGTTGACAATACGCAGTATTTT.